The 5 T cell receptor beta chains below come from one sample, sequenced in a study of shared clonotypes between healthy human individuals. Profiled with immunoSEQ multiplex PCR; TCRdb holds only in-frame clones, not every one. The data contain fewer than 3 million clones, 85% to 95% of them singletons. The source material was naive CD4+ T cells from PBMCs. Subset denoted: CD45RA+ positively selected. These receptors all stem from a man younger than 35 in good health. Some clones in this sample may be carry-over from other donors' samples.

In this sample, this clone turned up a few times. The chain is built from TRBV19 and TRBJ1-2, with D hard to call. Trimming left V 8 bases short and J 3 bases short, with 13 bases between. CDR1 is LNHDA and CDR2 is SQIVND in the germline V gene (reference sequence). The CDR3 totals 13 residues. The DNA of the CDR3 is TGTGCCAGTCACAAGAGCGCCTACTATGGCTACACCTTC. Protein sequence: CASHKSAYYGYTF.

The chain combines TRBV7-2 with TRBJ2-1; TRBD1 might be the D (5 bases). The V gene's germline CDR1 is SGHTA and CDR2 FQGNSA. The CDR3 covers 15 residues. Between the trimmed V and J ends, which lost 3 bases and 3 bases, there was a span of 12 bases. For the CDR3, the DNA is TGTGCCAGCAGCTTGGGGCCTGTGGTCTACAATGAGCAGTTCTTC. Its protein product is CASSLGPVVYNEQFF.

The chain couples TRBV7-2 to TRBJ1-4; D uncertain. V lost 1 base, J lost 0 bases, and 9 bases lay in between. The germline V gene encodes CDR1 SGHTA and CDR2 FQGNSA. This CDR3 contains 16 residues. CDR3 sequence: CASSLDVQPTNEKLFF. In DNA, the CDR3 is TGTGCCAGCAGCTTAGACGTACAGCCAACTAATGAAAAACTGTTTTTT.

The chain has TRBV5-4 and TRBJ1-2; D remains unclear. In germline, CDR1 is SGHNT, CDR2 YYREEE (reference sequence). Trimming pared 1 base from V and 6 bases from J, leaving 10 bases between. CDR3 length equals 13 residues. CDR3 sequence: CASSLMLRNGYTF. The CDR3 nucleotides read TGTGCCAGCAGCTTGATGCTTCGGAATGGCTACACCTTC.

The V call is TRBV19, the J call TRBJ2-7; D gene ambiguous. Trimming stripped 0 bases from V and 0 bases from J, with 9 bases between. CDR1 is LNHDA, CDR2 SQIVND, per germline (reference sequence). The CDR3 is 15 residues long. The CDR3 region has the DNA TGTGCCAGTAGTATAGATTCCGGGCCCTCCTACGAGCAGTACTTC. It specifies CASSIDSGPSYEQYF.